The 20 T cell receptor beta chains presented below share a single source sample, sequenced in a study of shared clonotypes between healthy human individuals. CD8 cells classed as naive were CD45RO-negative and positively selected for CCR7, excluding terminally differentiated effector memory CD45RA+ cells. Generated by immunoSEQ multiplex PCR, the TCRdb table keeps only in-frame clones and is missing some. The sample shows about 580,000 clones, roughly 98% of them seen only once. Material: naive CD8+ T cells sorted from blood. These receptors all come from a man aged 25 to 40 in good health.

The table lists this clone with a count of one. For the CDR3, the DNA is TGTGCCAGCAGTTTAGAGAACTCCTACGAGCAGTACTTC. It encodes CASSLENSYEQYF. The chain uses TRBV27 and TRBJ2-7; no definite D call. CDR1 is MNHEY, CDR2 SMNVEV, per germline (reference sequence). This CDR3 has 13 amino acids. V was clipped by 2 bases and J by 0 bases, with 5 bases between them.

This chain joins TRBV28 and TRBJ2-5; possible D gene TRBD1, 6 bases. V was shortened by 6 bases and J by 1 base, with 15 bases between the two germline ends. The CDR3 is 15 residues long. Germline V gene data show CDR1 as MDHEN and CDR2 as SYDVKM. The CDR3 region is CASRPKRDTQETQYF. The CDR3 DNA reads TGTGCCAGCAGACCAAAACGGGACACCCAAGAGACCCAGTACTTC.

This chain connects TRBV6-5 to TRBJ2-5, with 7 bases aligning to TRBD1. V trimming: 2 bases; J trimming: 5 bases; junction bases outside the gene matches: 5. The CDR3 runs 14 residues. The germline V gene has CDR1 MNHEY and CDR2 SVGAGI. The CDR3 nucleotides are TGTGCCAGCAGTTACAACGACAGGGTCGAGACCCAGTACTTC. This encodes CASSYNDRVETQYF.

V gene TRBV27 combines with J gene TRBJ1-1; D is ambiguous. Looked up from germline, CDR1 is MNHEY and CDR2 is SMNVEV (reference sequence). Trimming removed 1 base at V and 7 bases at J, with 10 bases between. The CDR3 extends over 13 amino acids. CDR3 sequence: CASSLYTDREAFF. The CDR3 DNA is TGTGCCAGCAGTTTATATACAGACCGTGAAGCTTTCTTT.

The CDR3 DNA reads as TGTGCCAGCAGCGTAGTCGGTGGGAGGGCCGGAGATACGCAGTATTTT. This codes for CASSVVGGRAGDTQYF. V gene TRBV9 combines with J gene TRBJ2-3, with 7 positions matching TRBD2. V lost 0 bases and J lost 5; bases outside the gene matches: 9. The germline CDR1 and CDR2 sequences are SGDLS and YYNGEE. This CDR3 contains 16 residues. The whole variable domain, remainder taken from reference TRBV9 and TRBJ2-3, is DSGVTQTPKHLITATGQRVTLRCSPRSGDLSVYWYQQSLDQGLQFLIQYYNGEERAKGNILERFSAQQFPDLHSELNLSSLELGDSALYFCASSVVGGRAGDTQYFGPGTRLTVL.

This chain connects TRBV2 to TRBJ2-5; 13 bases align to TRBD2. J gave up 5 bases and V 4 bases, and 4 bases lay outside the gene matches. The germline V gene encodes CDR1 SNHLY and CDR2 FYNNEI. The CDR3 contains 15 residues. CDR3 bases: TGTGCCAGCAGTGGGACTAGCGGGAGTCGGGAGACCCAGTACTTC. Protein product: CASSGTSGSRETQYF.

V usage is TRBV5-6 and J usage is TRBJ2-1; 11 nucleotides agree with TRBD2. CDR3 length: 15 residues. Germline values: CDR1 SGHDT, CDR2 YYEEEE. With 4 bases clipped from V and 11 bases from J, the junction kept 11 bases outside the gene matches. The CDR3 DNA follows: TGTGCCAGCAGCCCTACGGGGACTAGCGGACAACAGCAGTTCTTC. It yields the protein CASSPTGTSGQQQFF.

The chain couples TRBV13 to TRBJ1-1, with unresolved D. The CDR3 consists of 13 residues. CDR1 is PRHDT, CDR2 FYEKMQ, per germline (reference sequence). The V end lost 0 bases, the J end lost 3 bases, and 5 bases lay between the germline ends. Written as DNA, the CDR3 is TGTGCCAGCAGCTTAGGGTTTTACACTGAAGCTTTCTTT. This sequence encodes CASSLGFYTEAFF.

The J gene is TRBJ2-3, the V gene TRBV7-8; D may match TRBD1 or TRBD2 (6 bases each). The length of the CDR3 is 18 residues. Trimming cost V 1 base and J 2 bases, with 19 bases left between them. The germline gives CDR1 SGHVS, CDR2 FQNEAQ. DNA for the CDR3: TGTGCCAGCAGCTTAGTTTCGGGGGCATCTTCATCCACAGATACGCAGTATTTT. It codes for CASSLVSGASSSTDTQYF.

The rearrangement links TRBV11-2 to TRBJ2-3; D gene uncertain. CDR1 is SGHAT, CDR2 FQNNGV, per germline. This CDR3 has 15 residues. V was trimmed by 7 bases and J by 1 base, leaving 15 bases between them. The CDR3 DNA reads TGTGCCAGCAACCCAACGGGCGTGGGCACAGATACGCAGTATTTT. Amino acid sequence: CASNPTGVGTDTQYF. Full variable domain (rest looked up from reference TRBV11-2 and TRBJ2-3): EAGVAQSPRYKIIEKRQSVAFWCNPISGHATLYWYQQILGQGPKLLIQFQNNGVVDDSQLPKDRFSAERLKGVDSTLKIQPAKLEDSAVYLCASNPTGVGTDTQYFGPGTRLTVL.

This sequence joins TRBV5-4 and TRBJ1-1, with a possible D match to TRBD1 (5 bases). V dropped 1 base and J dropped 3 bases, with 16 bases sitting between them. The CDR3 loop spans 16 amino acids. From germline, CDR1 is SGHNT and CDR2 YYREEE (reference sequence). CDR3 sequence (DNA): TGTGCCAGCAGCTTGACAGGATCCCACCCTTACACTGAAGCTTTCTTT. Its protein product is CASSLTGSHPYTEAFF.

This chain links TRBV7-6 with TRBJ1-4; D uncertain. Trimming pared 4 bases from V and 0 bases from J, leaving 12 bases between. Germline V gene data show CDR1 as SGHVS and CDR2 as FNYEAQ. The CDR3 extends over 16 amino acids. CDR3 in DNA: TGTGCCAGCAGCTCCCCGGGCGGAGCAACTAATGAAAAACTGTTTTTT. Protein sequence: CASSSPGGATNEKLFF.

The V call is TRBV29-1, the J call TRBJ2-3; a weak D match, TRBD2 (5 bases). Germline CDR1 is SQVTM and CDR2 is ANQGSEA. CDR3 length: 13 amino acids. Trimming left V 2 bases short and J 5 bases short, with 11 bases between. CDR3 region: CSVERGIVDTQYF. The CDR3 DNA reads as TGCAGCGTTGAACGGGGTATAGTAGATACGCAGTATTTT.

The chain uses TRBV27 and TRBJ2-5; a possible D gene is TRBD1 (6 bases). Germline V gene data show CDR1 as MNHEY and CDR2 as SMNVEV (reference sequence). This CDR3 has 15 residues. Trimming left V 3 bases short and J 1 base short, with 12 bases between. In DNA, the CDR3 is TGTGCCAGCAGTTTTCAGGCAGGGGCCCAAGAGACCCAGTACTTC. Translated, it gives CASSFQAGAQETQYF.

This clone was counted only a few times. This chain joins TRBV29-1 and TRBJ1-2; TRBD1 matches 9 bases. CDR1 SQVTM and CDR2 ANQGSEA come from the germline V gene. The CDR3 runs 13 residues. V lost 4 bases to trimming and J lost 8 bases; unmatched junction nucleotides: 8. Here the CDR3 DNA reads TGCAGCGTTGTCTTTGGGACAGGGCCCGGCTACACCTTC. Amino acid sequence: CSVVFGTGPGYTF.

The chain joins TRBV29-1 to TRBJ2-5, with D tentatively TRBD1 or TRBD2 (5 bases each). The CDR3 is 13 amino acids. Germline V CDR1 and CDR2: SQVTM, ANQGSEA. Deletions cut 5 bases from V and 1 base from J, with 11 bases between. In nucleotides, the CDR3 is TGCAGCGTTTACGGGACCGGCCAAGAGACCCAGTACTTC. Its protein product is CSVYGTGQETQYF.

The rearrangement links TRBV7-9 to TRBJ1-5; 8 nucleotides align to TRBD1. The CDR3 contains 15 residues. Germline V gene lookup returns CDR1 SEHNR and CDR2 FQNEAQ (reference sequence). Losses at the gene ends were 5 bases for V and 3 bases for J; bases not matched to a gene: 6. The chain's CDR3 is CASSPDRGYNQPQHF. In DNA form, the CDR3 reads TGTGCCAGCAGCCCTGACAGGGGTTACAATCAGCCCCAGCATTTT.

For this clone: One end of the junction fails to match germline, which may point to a read error. The J gene is TRBJ2-4, the V gene TRBV27; 8 nucleotides line up with TRBD2. This CDR3 spans 12 amino acids. CDR1 is MNHEY and CDR2 is SMNVEV in the germline V gene (reference sequence). The CDR3 DNA sequence: TGTGCCAGCAGTCCCCGCGGGGGGTCCTGGCACTTC. Amino acids: CASSPRGGSWHF.

The chain has TRBV7-9 and TRBJ1-3, with a tentative D call TRBD1 (6 bases). Germline V gives CDR1 SEHNR, CDR2 FQNEAQ (reference sequence). The CDR3 has 17 residues. V lost 5 bases and J lost 0, with 17 bases in between. In DNA form, the CDR3 reads TGTGCCAGCAGCGGTGACGGGACATACTACTCTGGAAACACCATATATTTT. Its translation: CASSGDGTYYSGNTIYF.

V gene TRBV27 combines with J gene TRBJ2-7; TRBD2 agrees at 13 bases. The CDR3 has 17 residues. The germline CDR1 and CDR2 sequences are MNHEY and SMNVEV (reference sequence). V shed 5 bases, J shed 3 bases, and the junction held 10 bases outside the gene matches. CDR3 sequence reads: CASSKLAGGPKVYEQYF. For the CDR3, the DNA is TGTGCCAGCAGTAAACTAGCGGGAGGGCCAAAAGTCTACGAGCAGTACTTC.